Shown below are 6 T cell receptor beta chains from a single sample sequenced in a study of T cell changes during pregnancy in multiple sclerosis. TCRdb's table, derived via immunoSEQ multiplex PCR, lists solely in-frame clones and lacks some. The sample shows 40,000 or so clones, approximately 90% of them seen only once. This material consisted of CD4+ T cells from peripheral blood mononuclear cells, taken before pregnancy. The receptors come from a female donor with multiple sclerosis, enrolled in a pregnancy study.

This clone was detected only once. Additional DNA sequences in this sample encode the identical CDR3. The chain combines TRBV7-9 with TRBJ1-1; D is possibly TRBD1 (5 bases). V lost 5 bases and J 1 base, leaving 8 bases between the germline ends. The germline V gene encodes CDR1 SEHNR and CDR2 FQNEAQ (reference sequence). The CDR3 is made up of 13 amino acids. The CDR3 sequence: CASSPGGNTEAFF. The CDR3 DNA follows: TGTGCCAGCAGCCCCGGGGGGAACACTGAAGCTTTCTTT.

This sequence joins TRBV16 and TRBJ1-2; possible D gene TRBD1, 5 bases. Germline loops: CDR1 KGHSY, CDR2 FQNENV. V was cut by 3 bases and J by 8 bases, with 10 bases left in between. The CDR3 totals 12 residues. The CDR3 nucleotides read TGTGCCAGCAGCCAGGGGCTTAGGGGCTACACCTTC. This codes for CASSQGLRGYTF.

The V gene is TRBV9, the J gene TRBJ2-7; the match to TRBD1 covers 11 bases. Germline loops: CDR1 SGDLS, CDR2 YYNGEE. The CDR3 extends over 14 amino acids. V shed 4 bases, J shed 3 bases, and the junction held 3 bases outside the gene matches. The CDR3 DNA reads TGTGCCAGCAGCCTAGGGACAGGGGGCTACGAGCAGTACTTC. As protein: CASSLGTGGYEQYF.

V usage is TRBV5-1 and J usage is TRBJ2-2, with a tentative D call TRBD2 (5 bases). In germline, CDR1 is SGHRS, CDR2 YFSETQ. This CDR3 spans 15 amino acids. Trimming took off 5 bases at V and 2 bases at J, with 13 bases between the two ends. The CDR3 DNA reads as TGCGCCAGCAGATGGGCCGGACTCAACACCGGGGAGCTGTTTTTT. Its translation: CASRWAGLNTGELFF. The full variable domain, with the rest looked up from reference TRBV5-1 and TRBJ2-2, is KAGVTQTPRYLIKTRGQQVTLSCSPISGHRSVSWYQQTPGQGLQFLFEYFSETQRNKGNFPGRFSGRQFSNSRSEMNVSTLELGDSALYLCASRWAGLNTGELFFGEGSRLTVL.

The chain uses TRBV6-5 and TRBJ2-3; D not certain. Germline loops: CDR1 MNHEY, CDR2 SVGAGI. This CDR3 comprises 14 residues. V lost 6 bases and J lost 0, with 10 bases in between. For the CDR3, the DNA is TGTGCCAGCAGGGTATACTCTAGCACAGATACGCAGTATTTT. Translation: CASRVYSSTDTQYF.

This chain uses TRBV9 with TRBJ2-1; possible D gene TRBD2, 5 bases. V lost 2 bases, J lost 0 bases, and 6 bases lay in between. The CDR3 runs to 14 residues. CDR1 SGDLS and CDR2 YYNGEE come from the germline V gene. This CDR3 reads CASSVGSSYNEQFF. CDR3 nucleotide sequence: TGTGCCAGCAGCGTTGGGAGCTCCTACAATGAGCAGTTCTTC.